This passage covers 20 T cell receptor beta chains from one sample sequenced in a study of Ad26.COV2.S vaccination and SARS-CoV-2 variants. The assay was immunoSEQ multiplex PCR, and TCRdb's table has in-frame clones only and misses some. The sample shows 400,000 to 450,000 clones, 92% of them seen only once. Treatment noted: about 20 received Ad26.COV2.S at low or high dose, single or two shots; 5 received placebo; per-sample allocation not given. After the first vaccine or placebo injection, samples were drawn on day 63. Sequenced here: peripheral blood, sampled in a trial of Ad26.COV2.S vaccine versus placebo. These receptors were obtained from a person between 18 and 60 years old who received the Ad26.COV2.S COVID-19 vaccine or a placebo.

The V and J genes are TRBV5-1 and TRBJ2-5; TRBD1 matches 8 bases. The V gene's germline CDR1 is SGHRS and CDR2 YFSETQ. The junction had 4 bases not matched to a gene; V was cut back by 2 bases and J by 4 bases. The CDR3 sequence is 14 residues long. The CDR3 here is CASSFDRGIETQYF. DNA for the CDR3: TGCGCCAGCAGCTTTGACAGGGGAATAGAGACCCAGTACTTC.

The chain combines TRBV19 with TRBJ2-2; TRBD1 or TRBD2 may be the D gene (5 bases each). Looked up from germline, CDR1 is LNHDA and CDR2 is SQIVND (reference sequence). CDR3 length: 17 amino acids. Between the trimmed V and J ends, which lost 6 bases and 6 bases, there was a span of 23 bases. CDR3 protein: CASRTDPRDGSPGELFF. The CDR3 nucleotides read TGTGCCAGTAGGACCGACCCCAGGGACGGTTCCCCCGGGGAGCTGTTTTTT.

CDR3 sequence (DNA): TGTGCCAGCAGCTTAAGGACGGGTAACACTGAAGCTTTCTTT. Protein: CASSLRTGNTEAFF. The chain is built from TRBV7-9 and TRBJ1-1; D is ambiguous. Germline values: CDR1 SEHNR, CDR2 FQNEAQ (reference sequence). CDR3 length: 14 residues. The germline V and J ends were trimmed by 2 bases and 2 bases, with 9 bases remaining between them.

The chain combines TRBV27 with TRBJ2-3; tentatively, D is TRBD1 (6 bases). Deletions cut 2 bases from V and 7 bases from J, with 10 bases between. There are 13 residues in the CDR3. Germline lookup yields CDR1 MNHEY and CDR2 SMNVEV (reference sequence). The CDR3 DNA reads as TGTGCCAGCAGTTTAAGAGGGGGACATACGCAGTATTTT. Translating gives CASSLRGGHTQYF.

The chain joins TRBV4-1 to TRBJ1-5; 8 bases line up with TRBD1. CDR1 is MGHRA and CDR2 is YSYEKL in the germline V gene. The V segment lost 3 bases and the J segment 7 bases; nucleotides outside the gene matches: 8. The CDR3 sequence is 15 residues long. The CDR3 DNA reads TGCGCCAGCAGCCACACGGACAGGGAACACCAGCCCCAGCATTTT. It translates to CASSHTDREHQPQHF.

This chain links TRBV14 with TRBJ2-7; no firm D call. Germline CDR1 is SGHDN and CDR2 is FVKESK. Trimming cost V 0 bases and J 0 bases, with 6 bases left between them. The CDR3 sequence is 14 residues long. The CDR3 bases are TGTGCCAGCAGCCAAGACACAAGCTCCTACGAGCAGTACTTC. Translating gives CASSQDTSSYEQYF.

The CDR3 sequence is CASSRGNTIYF. The CDR3 DNA is TGTGCCAGCTCGCGAGGAAACACCATATATTTT. The chain couples TRBV6-5 to TRBJ1-3; D call uncertain. The CDR3 length is 11 residues. Trimming took off 8 bases at V and 4 bases at J, with 6 bases between the two ends. The V gene's germline CDR1 is MNHEY and CDR2 SVGAGI.

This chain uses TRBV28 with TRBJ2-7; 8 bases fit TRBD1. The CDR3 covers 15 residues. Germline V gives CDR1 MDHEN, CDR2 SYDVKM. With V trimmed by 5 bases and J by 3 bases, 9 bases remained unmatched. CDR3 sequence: CASSHSSGTGYEQYF. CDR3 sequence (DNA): TGTGCCAGCAGTCATTCCTCCGGGACAGGCTACGAGCAGTACTTC.

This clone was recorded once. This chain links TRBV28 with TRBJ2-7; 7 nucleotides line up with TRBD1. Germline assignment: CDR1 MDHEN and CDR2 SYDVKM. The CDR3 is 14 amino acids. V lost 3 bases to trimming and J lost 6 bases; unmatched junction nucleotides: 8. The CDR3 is CASSLTQTGIEQYF. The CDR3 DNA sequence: TGTGCCAGCAGTTTGACCCAGACAGGGATCGAGCAGTACTTC.

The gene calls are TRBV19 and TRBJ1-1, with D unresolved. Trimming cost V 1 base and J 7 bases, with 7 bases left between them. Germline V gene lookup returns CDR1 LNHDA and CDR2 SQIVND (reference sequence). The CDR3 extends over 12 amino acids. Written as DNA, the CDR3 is TGTGCCAGTAGTATAGGGTCAGTTGAAGCTTTCTTT. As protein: CASSIGSVEAFF. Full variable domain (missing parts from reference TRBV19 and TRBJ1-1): DGGITQSPKYLFRKEGQNVTLSCEQNLNHDAMYWYRQDPGQGLRLIYYSQIVNDFQKGDIAEGYSVSREKKESFPLTVTSAQKNPTAFYLCASSIGSVEAFFGQGTRLTVV.

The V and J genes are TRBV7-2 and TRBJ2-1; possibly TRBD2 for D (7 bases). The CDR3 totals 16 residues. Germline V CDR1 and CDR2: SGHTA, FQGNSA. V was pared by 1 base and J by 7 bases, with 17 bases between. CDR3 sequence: CASSLERGGLRNEQFF. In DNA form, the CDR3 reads TGTGCCAGCAGCTTAGAGAGGGGGGGCCTTAGGAATGAGCAGTTCTTC.

The CDR3 DNA reads TGTGCCAGCAGTTTACTGAGCACTGAAGCTTTCTTT. It translates to CASSLLSTEAFF. The chain uses TRBV12-3 or TRBV12-4 and TRBJ1-1, with D hard to call. The CDR3 is 12 residues long. Between the trimmed V and J ends, which lost 2 bases and 4 bases, there was a span of 5 bases.

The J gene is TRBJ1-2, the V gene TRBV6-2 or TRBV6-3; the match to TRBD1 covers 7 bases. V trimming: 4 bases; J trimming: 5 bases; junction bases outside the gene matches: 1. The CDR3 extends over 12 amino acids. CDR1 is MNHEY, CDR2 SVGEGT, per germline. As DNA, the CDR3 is TGTGCCAGCAGTTCGACAGGGTATGGCTACACCTTC. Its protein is CASSSTGYGYTF.

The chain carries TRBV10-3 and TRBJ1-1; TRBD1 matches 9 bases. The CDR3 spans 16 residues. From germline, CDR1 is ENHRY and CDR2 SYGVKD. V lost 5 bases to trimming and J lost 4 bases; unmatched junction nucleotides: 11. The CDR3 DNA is TGTGCCATCAGTACACCGGGACAGGGCTTTGGCACTGAAGCTTTCTTT. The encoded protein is CAISTPGQGFGTEAFF.

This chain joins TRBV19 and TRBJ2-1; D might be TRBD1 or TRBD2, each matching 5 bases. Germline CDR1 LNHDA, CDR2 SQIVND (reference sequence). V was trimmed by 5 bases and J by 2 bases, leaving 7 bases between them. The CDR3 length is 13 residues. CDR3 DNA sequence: TGTGCCAGTAGTTGGGGGACCTACAATGAGCAGTTCTTC. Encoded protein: CASSWGTYNEQFF.

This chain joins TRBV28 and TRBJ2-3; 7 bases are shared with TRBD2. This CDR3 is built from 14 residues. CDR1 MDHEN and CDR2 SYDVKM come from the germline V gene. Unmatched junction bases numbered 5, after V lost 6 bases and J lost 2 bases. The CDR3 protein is CASRGGGYTDTQYF. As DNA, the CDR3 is TGTGCCAGCAGGGGCGGGGGTTACACAGATACGCAGTATTTT.

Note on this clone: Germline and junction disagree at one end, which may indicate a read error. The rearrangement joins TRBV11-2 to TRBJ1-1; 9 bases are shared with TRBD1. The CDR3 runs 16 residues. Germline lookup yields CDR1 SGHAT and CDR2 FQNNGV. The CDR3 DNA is TGTGCCAGCAGCCCCATATCCGACAGGGGGAACCCTGAAGCTTTCTTT. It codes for CASSPISDRGNPEAFF.

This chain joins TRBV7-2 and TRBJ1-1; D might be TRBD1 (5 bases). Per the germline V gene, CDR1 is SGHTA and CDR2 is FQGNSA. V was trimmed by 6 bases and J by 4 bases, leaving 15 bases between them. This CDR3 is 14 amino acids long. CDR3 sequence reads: CASRGGRVGTEAFF. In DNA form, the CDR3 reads TGTGCCAGCAGGGGGGGGAGGGTAGGCACTGAAGCTTTCTTT.

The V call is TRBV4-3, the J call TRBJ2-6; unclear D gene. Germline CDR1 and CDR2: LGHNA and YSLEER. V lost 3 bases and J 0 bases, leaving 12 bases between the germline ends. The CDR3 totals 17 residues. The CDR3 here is CASSHFAPRSGANVLTF. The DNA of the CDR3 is TGCGCCAGCAGCCACTTTGCCCCCCGCTCTGGGGCCAACGTCCTGACTTTC.

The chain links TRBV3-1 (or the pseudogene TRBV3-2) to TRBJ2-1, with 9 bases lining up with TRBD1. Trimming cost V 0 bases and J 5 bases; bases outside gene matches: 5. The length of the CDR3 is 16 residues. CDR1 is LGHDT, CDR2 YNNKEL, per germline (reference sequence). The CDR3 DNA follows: TGTGCCAGCAGCCAAGACCCGGGACAGGGAAACAATGAGCAGTTCTTC. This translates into CASSQDPGQGNNEQFF.